These T cell receptor beta chains were read from a single sample in a study of a mutant IDH1 vaccine in newly diagnosed glioma. The protocol was immunoSEQ multiplex PCR, while the TCRdb copy is restricted to in-frame clones and leaves out a portion. The sample carries tens of thousands of clones, over 60% recorded once. No antigen is known for these receptors. Sequenced here: PBMCs, sampled from a glioma patient whose treatment included an IDH1 peptide vaccine. The source is a man aged 45 to 65 with glioma. CDR3s include the opening cysteine and the closing phenylalanine or tryptophan. Fields, in order: V gene, CDR3 protein.

>TRBV7-2
CASSSMGPYGYTF
>TRBV6-1
CASSDWGASQPQHF
>TRBV19
CASSLDRGSRNEQFF
>TRBV5-1
CASSLGTDNTGELFF
>TRBV5-6
CASSWGPPGADQPQHF
>TRBV5-4
CASSFGDRTEAFF
>TRBV18
CASSKESSSNEQFF
>TRBV6-5
CASSYREGTEAFF
>TRBV9
CASSVEQRAYNEQFF
>TRBV15
CATSAGTGSGNTIYF
>TRBV5-1
CASSSLTPTSDEQYF
>TRBV7-9
CASSLLVGQGGGNEQYF
>TRBV27
CASSLSGVRVEQYF
>TRBV4-1
CASSQVPDSQETQYF
>TRBV4-3
CASSLGGESTDTQYF
>TRBV4-1
CASSQDTGGTNEKLFF
>TRBV2
CASSDITYEQYF
>TRBV11-2
CASSLDGDSGFYEQYF
>TRBV2
CASRDSGYTF
>TRBV7-2
CASSLDPGTGFEQFF
>TRBV18
CASSPGRTSSNQPQHF
>TRBV4-3
CASSQDLVDDEQFF
>TRBV18
CASSFDRGPRPQHF
>TRBV7-6
CASSLAPSGELDTQYF
>TRBV7-9
CASSLGGEAGVNQPQHF
>TRBV2
CASNKQSMNTEAFF
>TRBV11-2
CASSTPGARLDIQYF
>TRBV29-1
CSVRTEVEANYGYTF
>TRBV2
CASSLRQGRDEQFF
>TRBV11-2
CASSSDRGHYEQYF
>TRBV4-1
CASSRLGTGGVGVITEAFF
>TRBV28
CASSSTDIQQETQYF
>TRBV5-4
CASSLPQGAVNTGELFF
>TRBV14
CASSQDQASYEQYF
>TRBV6-1
CASSESSGNTIYF
>TRBV5-4
CASSLDPGEGQETQYF
>TRBV2
CASSEIGSLPSGQYF
>TRBV2
CASSQVLAGEAFGETQYF
>TRBV11-2
CASSLRGYGYTF
>TRBV29-1
CSVQGARNGYEQYF
>TRBV7-8
CASSPGGGSYEQYF